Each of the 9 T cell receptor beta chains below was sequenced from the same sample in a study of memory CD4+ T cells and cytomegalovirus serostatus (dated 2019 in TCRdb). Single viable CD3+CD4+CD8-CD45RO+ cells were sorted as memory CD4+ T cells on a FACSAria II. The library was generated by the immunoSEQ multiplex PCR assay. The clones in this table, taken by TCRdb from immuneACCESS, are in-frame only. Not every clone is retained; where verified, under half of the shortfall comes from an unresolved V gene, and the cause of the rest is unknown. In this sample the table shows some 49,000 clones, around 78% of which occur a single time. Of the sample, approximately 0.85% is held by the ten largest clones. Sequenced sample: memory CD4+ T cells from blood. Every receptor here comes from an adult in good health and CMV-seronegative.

CDR3 region: CASSDGSGGPYGYTF. The CDR3 DNA sequence: TGTGCCAGCAGTGACGGTTCAGGTGGGCCCTATGGCTACACCTTC. V usage is TRBV6-4 and J usage is TRBJ1-2, with D uncertain. This CDR3 contains 15 residues. Germline V gene data show CDR1 as MRHNA and CDR2 as SNTAGT. Deletions cut 2 bases from V and 4 bases from J, with 14 bases between.

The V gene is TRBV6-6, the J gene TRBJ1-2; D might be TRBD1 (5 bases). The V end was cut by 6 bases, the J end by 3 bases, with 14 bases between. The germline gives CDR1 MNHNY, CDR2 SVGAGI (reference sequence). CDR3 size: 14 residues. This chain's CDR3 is CASRNQGVDYGYTF. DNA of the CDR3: TGTGCCAGCAGGAATCAGGGTGTTGACTATGGCTACACCTTC.

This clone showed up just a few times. Written as DNA, the CDR3 is TGCGCCAGCTCGGACAGATCCACTGAAGCTTTCTTT. Translation: CASSDRSTEAFF. The rearrangement joins TRBV10-1 to TRBJ1-1, with D maybe TRBD1 (6 bases). The CDR3 loop spans 12 amino acids. CDR1 and CDR2 from the germline V gene are WNHNN and SYGVQD (reference sequence). V was clipped by 8 bases and J by 4 bases, with 11 bases between them.

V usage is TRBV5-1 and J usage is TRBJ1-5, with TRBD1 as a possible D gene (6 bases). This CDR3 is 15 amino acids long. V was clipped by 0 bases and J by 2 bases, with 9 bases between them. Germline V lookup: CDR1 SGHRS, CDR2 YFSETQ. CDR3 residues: CASSLVAGGNQPQHF. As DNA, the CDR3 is TGCGCCAGCAGCTTGGTAGCAGGGGGCAATCAGCCCCAGCATTTT.

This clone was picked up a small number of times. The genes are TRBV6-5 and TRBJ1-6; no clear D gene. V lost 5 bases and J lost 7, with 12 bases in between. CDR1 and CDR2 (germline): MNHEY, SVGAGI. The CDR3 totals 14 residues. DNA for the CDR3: TGTGCCAGCAGTACCACAGCATTCAATTCACCCCTCCACTTT. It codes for CASSTTAFNSPLHF.

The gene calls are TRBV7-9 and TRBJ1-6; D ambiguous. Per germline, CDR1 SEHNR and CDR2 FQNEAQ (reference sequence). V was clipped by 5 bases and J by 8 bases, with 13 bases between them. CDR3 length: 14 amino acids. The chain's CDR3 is CASSPRRGDSPLHF. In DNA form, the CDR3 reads TGTGCCAGCAGCCCGCGGAGAGGCGATTCACCCCTCCACTTT.

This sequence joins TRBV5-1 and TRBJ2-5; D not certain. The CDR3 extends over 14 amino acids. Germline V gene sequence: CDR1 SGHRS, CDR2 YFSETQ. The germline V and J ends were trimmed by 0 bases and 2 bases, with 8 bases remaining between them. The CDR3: CASSLEWGQETQYF. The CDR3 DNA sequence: TGCGCCAGCAGCTTGGAGTGGGGTCAAGAGACCCAGTACTTC.

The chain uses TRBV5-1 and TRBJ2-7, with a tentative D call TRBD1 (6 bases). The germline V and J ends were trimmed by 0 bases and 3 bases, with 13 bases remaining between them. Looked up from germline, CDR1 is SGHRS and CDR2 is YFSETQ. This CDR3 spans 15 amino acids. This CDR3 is CASSLGGQGGYEQYF. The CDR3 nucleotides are TGCGCCAGCAGCTTGGGGGGGCAGGGCGGCTACGAGCAGTACTTC.

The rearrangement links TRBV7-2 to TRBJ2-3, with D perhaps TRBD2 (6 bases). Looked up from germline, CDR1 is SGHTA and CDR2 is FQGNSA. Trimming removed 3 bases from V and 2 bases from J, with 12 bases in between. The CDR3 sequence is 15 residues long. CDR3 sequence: CASSLQRGNTDTQYF. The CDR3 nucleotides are TGTGCCAGCAGCTTGCAACGGGGGAACACAGATACGCAGTATTTT.